This T cell receptor beta chain was sequenced for a study of T cell changes during pregnancy in multiple sclerosis. V was pared by 3 bases and J by 2 bases, with 12 bases between. Germline V CDR1 and CDR2: GTSNPN, SVGIG (reference sequence). The CDR3 consists of 14 residues. TCRdb keeps only in-frame clones here, not all; method: immunoSEQ multiplex PCR. In the table there are about 100,000 clones, roughly 92% of which are singletons. V usage is TRBV30 and J usage is TRBJ2-3, with D maybe TRBD2 (6 bases). This specimen was peripheral blood, taken in the second trimester of pregnancy. The clonotype was recovered from a female donor with multiple sclerosis, enrolled in a pregnancy study. The CDR3 is CAWSRLGHTDTQYF. The DNA of the CDR3 is TGTGCCTGGAGCCGACTAGGCCACACAGATACGCAGTATTTT. Complete variable domain (other parts from reference TRBV30 and TRBJ2-3): SQTIHQWPATLVQPVGSPLSLECTVEGTSNPNLYWYRQAAGRGLQLLFYSVGIGQISSEVPQNLSASRPQDRQFILSSKKLLLSDSGFYLCAWSRLGHTDTQYFGPGTRLTVL.